This T cell receptor (beta chain) was sequenced in a study of CD8+ T cells in alopecia areata. Whole-study context: Percentage of affected scalp area was the basis on which treated patients' severity was scored.

This clone was seen only a few times. Its target is not known. Points from the study as a whole: A single nonresponder leaves the baseline CD8+ expansion link to response uncertain.

RNA was extracted and reverse transcribed into cDNA as the sequencing template. The table came from immunoSEQ multiplex PCR; TCRdb's copy has only in-frame clones and leaves some out. This sample has about 180,000 clones; 40% to 55% occur once, and the top ten carry about 9.5%. This CDR3 spans 15 amino acids. The V end was cut by 7 bases, the J end by 5 bases, with 17 bases between. The treatment denotes: oral pan-JAK inhibitor, 5-10 mg twice daily. V gene TRBV23-1 combines with J gene TRBJ1-4; possibly TRBD1 for D (5 bases). TRBV23-1 is reported as an ORF; its role is uncertain. The TCR was taken from a human donor with alopecia areata. The sequencing used CD8+ T cells sorted from blood, collected around week 53, from a patient treated with tofacitinib. The CDR3 protein is CASTHGGRGNEKLFF. The CDR3 region has the DNA TGCGCCAGCACCCACGGGGGGAGGGGCAATGAAAAACTGTTTTTT.